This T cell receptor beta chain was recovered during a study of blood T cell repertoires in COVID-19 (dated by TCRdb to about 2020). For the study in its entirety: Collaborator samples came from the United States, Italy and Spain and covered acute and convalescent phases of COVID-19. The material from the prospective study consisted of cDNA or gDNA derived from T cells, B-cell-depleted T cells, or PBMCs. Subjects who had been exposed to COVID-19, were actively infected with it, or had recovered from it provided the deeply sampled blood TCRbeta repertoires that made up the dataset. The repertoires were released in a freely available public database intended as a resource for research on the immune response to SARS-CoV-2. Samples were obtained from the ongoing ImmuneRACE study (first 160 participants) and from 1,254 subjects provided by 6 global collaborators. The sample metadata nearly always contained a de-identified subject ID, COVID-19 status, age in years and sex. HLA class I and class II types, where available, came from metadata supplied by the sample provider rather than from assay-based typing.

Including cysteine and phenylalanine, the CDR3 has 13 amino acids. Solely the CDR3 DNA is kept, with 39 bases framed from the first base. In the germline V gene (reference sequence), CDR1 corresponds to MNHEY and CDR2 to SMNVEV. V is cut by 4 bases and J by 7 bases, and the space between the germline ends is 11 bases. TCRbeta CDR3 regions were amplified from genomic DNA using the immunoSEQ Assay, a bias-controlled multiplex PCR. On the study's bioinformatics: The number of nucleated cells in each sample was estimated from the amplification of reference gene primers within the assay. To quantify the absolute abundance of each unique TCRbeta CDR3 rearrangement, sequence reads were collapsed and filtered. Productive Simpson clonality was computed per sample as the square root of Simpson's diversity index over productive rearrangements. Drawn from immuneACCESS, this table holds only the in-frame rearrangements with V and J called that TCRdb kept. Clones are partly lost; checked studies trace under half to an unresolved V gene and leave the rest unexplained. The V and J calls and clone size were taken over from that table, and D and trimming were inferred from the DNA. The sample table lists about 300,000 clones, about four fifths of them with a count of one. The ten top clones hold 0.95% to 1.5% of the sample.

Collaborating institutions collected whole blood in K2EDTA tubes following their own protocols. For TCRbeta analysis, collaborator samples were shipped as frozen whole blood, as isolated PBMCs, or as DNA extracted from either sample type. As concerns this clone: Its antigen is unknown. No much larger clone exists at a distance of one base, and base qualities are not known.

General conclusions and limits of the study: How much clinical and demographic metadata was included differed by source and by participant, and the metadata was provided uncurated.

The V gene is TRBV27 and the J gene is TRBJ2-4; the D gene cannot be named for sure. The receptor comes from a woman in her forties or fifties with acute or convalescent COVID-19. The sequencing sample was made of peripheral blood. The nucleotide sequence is TGTGCCAGCAGTTCGAACACCCTCAACATTCAGTACTTC. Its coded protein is CASSSNTLNIQYF.